The text below deals with one T cell receptor (beta chain). The antigen is undetermined. This CDR3 is built from 15 residues. Per the germline V gene, CDR1 is SGHRS and CDR2 is YFSETQ. V lost 0 bases and J lost 8; bases outside the gene matches: 1. The source of the sample is a study of memory CD4+ T cells and cytomegalovirus serostatus. Whole-study results and caveats: Of under 200 reported CMV TCRbeta sequences, about 67 were found in memory CD4+ repertoires. Repertoires predicted CMV serostatus with median bootstrapped AUC of about 0.94.

Single viable CD3+CD4+CD8-CD45RO+ cells were sorted as the memory CD4+ T cells. CMV serostatus came from serum IgG against pp150, pp28, p38, p52. The table came from immunoSEQ multiplex PCR; TCRdb's copy has only in-frame clones and leaves some out. The profile shows tens of thousands of clones, about 80% of them singletons. Input material: memory CD4+ T cells from blood. The chain is built from TRBV5-1 and TRBJ2-1; 14 nucleotides agree with TRBD2. This sequence originates from an adult in good health and CMV-seronegative. Here the CDR3 DNA reads TGCGCCAGCAGCTTGGAGGGACTAGCGGGGGATGAGCAGTTCTTC. As protein: CASSLEGLAGDEQFF.